The present T cell receptor (beta chain) was sequenced within a study of blood T cell repertoires in COVID-19. The overall study: Spain, Italy and the United States supplied samples that represented acute and convalescent COVID-19.

V shed 9 bases and J 2 bases; nucleotides not matched to a gene: 9. Per germline, CDR1 SGHNT and CDR2 YYREEE (reference sequence). This CDR3 spans 16 amino acids. Per the authors' pipeline: Reference gene primer amplification in the assay estimated nucleated cell counts. Using immunoSEQ multiplex PCR, the repertoire was profiled, and TCRdb retains in-frame clones only, with some absent. That table is the source of V, J and clone size, and D and trimming were worked out from the DNA. The table lists some 300,000 clones, about 89% of them singletons. All recovered Cohort 3 donors got two negative PCRs, got clearance, or saw symptom resolution.

Sequencing was performed on PBMCs or T cells enriched from blood (not recorded which). This clonotype was sampled from a woman aged 40 to 50 who had recovered from COVID-19. J is TRBJ2-1 and V is TRBV5-4; TRBD2 agrees at 12 bases. In nucleotides, the CDR3 is TGTGCCATCTCCCCGAGGACTAGCGGGGCCTACAATGAGCAGTTCTTC. Its translation: CAISPRTSGAYNEQFF.